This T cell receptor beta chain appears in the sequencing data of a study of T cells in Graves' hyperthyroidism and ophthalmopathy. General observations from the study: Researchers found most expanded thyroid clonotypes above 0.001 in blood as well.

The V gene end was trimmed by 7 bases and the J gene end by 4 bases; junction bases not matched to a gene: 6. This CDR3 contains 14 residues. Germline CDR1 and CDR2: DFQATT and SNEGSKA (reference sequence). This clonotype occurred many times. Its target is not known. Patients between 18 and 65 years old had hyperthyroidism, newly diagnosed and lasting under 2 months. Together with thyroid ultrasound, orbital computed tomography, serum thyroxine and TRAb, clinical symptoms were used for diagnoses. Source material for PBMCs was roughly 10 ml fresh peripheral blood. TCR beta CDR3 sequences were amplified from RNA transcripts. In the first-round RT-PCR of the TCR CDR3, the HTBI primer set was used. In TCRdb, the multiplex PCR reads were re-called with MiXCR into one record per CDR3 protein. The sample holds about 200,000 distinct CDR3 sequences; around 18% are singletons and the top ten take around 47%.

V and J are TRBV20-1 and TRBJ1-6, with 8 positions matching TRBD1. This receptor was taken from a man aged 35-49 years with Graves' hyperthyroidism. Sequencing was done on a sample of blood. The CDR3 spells CSVGGQGYNSPLHF. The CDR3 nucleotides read TGCAGTGTCGGAGGACAGGGATATAATTCACCCCTCCACTTT.